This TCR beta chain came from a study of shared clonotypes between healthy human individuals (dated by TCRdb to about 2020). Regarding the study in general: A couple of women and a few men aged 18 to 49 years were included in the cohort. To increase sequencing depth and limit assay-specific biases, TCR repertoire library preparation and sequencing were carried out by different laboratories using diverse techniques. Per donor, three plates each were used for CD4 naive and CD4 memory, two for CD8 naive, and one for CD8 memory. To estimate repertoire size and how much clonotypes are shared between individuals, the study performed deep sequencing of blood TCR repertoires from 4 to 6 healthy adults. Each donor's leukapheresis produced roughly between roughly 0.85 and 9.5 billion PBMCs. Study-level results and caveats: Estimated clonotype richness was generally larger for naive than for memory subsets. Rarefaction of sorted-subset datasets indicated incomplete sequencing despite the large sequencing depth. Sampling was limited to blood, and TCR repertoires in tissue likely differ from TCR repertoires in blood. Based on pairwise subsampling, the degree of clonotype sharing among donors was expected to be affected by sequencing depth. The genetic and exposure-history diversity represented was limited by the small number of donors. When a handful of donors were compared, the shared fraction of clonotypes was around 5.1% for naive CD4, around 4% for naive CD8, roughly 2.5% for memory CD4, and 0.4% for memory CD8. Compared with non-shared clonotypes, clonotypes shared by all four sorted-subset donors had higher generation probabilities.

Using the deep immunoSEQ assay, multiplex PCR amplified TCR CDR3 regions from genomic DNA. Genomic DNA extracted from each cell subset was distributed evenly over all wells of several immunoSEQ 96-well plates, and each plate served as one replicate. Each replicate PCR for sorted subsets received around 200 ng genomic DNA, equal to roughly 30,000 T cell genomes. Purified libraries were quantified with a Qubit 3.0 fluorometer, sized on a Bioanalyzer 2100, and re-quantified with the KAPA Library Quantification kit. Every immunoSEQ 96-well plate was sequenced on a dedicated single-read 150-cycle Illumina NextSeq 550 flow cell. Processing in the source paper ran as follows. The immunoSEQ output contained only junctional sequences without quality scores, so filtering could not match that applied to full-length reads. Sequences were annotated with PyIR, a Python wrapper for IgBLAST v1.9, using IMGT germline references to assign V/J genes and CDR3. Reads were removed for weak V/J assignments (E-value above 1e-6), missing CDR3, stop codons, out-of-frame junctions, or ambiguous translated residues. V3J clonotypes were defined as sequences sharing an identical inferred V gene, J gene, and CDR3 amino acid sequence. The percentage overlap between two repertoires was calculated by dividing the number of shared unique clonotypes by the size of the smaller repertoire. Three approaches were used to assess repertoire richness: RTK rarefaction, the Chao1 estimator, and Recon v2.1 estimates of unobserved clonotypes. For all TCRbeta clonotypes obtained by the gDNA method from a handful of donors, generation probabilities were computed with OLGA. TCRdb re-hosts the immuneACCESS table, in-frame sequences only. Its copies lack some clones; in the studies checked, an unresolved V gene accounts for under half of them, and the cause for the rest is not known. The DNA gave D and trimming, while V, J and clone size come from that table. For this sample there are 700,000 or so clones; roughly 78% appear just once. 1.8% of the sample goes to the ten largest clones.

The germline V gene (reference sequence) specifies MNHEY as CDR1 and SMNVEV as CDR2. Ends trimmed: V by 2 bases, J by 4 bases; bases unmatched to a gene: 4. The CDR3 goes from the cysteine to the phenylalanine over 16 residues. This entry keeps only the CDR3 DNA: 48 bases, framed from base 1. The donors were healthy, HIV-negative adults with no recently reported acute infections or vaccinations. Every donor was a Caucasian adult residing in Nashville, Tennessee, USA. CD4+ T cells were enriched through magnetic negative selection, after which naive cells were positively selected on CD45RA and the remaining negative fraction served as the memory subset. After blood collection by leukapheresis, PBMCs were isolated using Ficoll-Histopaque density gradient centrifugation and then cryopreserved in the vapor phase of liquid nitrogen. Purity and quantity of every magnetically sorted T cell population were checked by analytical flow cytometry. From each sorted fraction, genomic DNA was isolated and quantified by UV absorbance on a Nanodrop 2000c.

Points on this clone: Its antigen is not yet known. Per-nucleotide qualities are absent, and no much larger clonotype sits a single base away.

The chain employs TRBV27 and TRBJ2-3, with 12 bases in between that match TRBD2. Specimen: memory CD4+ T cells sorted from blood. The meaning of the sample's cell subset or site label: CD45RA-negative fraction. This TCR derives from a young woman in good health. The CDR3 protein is CASSLLLAGGPDTQYF. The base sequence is TGTGCCAGCAGTTTACTACTAGCGGGAGGTCCAGATACGCAGTATTTT.